The clone carrying this T cell receptor beta chain was detected ten times or more. Its antigen is undetermined. This sample is drawn from a study of identical twins. Study-wide results and limits: Models, which agreed with sharing between unrelated individuals, nonetheless underestimated the out-of-frame TCR alpha sharing seen in monozygotic twins. Conclusions relied on cross-sectional statistical analysis, not following the same donors.

CDR1 and CDR2 (germline): SGHRS, YFSETQ. V was pared by 6 bases and J by 0 bases, with 5 bases of the junction left unmatched. The CDR3 is 14 amino acids. Healthy Caucasians supplied all donations. A single record per CDR3 protein comes from TCRdb applying MiXCR to the 5' RACE reads. The data hold under 250,000 distinct CDR3 sequences, with 6.5% to 9% observed a single time. The data were also submitted as part of a second study, on yellow fever vaccine responses in identical twins.

This sequence was found in a young woman in good health. The sequenced sample was CD8+ T cells sorted from blood. J is TRBJ1-1 and V is TRBV5-1; 7 bases agree with TRBD1. In nucleotides, the CDR3 is TGCGCCAGCACCCCCGGGACAGTGAACACTGAAGCTTTCTTT. It encodes CASTPGTVNTEAFF.